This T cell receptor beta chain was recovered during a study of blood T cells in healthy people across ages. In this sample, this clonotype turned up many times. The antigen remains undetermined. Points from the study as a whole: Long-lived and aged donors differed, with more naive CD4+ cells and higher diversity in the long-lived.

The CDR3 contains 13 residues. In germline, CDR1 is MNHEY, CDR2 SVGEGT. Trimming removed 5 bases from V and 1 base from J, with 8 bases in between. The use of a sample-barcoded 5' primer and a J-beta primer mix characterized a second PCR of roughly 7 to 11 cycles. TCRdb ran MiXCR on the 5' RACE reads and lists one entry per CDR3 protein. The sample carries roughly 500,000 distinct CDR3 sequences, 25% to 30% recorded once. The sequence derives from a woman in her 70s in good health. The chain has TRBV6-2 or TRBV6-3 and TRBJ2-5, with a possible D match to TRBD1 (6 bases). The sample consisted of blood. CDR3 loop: CASSRTAQETQYF. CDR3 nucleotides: TGTGCCAGCAGTCGGACAGCCCAAGAGACCCAGTACTTC.